These 8 T cell receptor beta chains came from one sample sequenced in a study of T cells after posttransplantation cyclophosphamide. Sequencing used immunoSEQ multiplex PCR; TCRdb keeps in-frame clones, though not all of them. The sample holds more than 20,000 clones; about 76% are singletons and the top ten take 0.55% to 0.75%. The sample comprised memory CD4+ T cells sorted from PBMCs. The receptor set was obtained from a woman aged 60-75 years in good health, CMV-negative, and a related stem cell transplant donor.

The chain combines TRBV6-6 with TRBJ2-7; no clear D. V was trimmed by 6 bases and J by 3 bases, leaving 18 bases between them. Germline assignment: CDR1 MNHNY and CDR2 SVGAGI (reference sequence). The CDR3 is made up of 15 amino acids. The CDR3 loop reads CASSPSTILHYEQYF. CDR3 bases: TGTGCCAGCAGCCCGAGTACCATACTACACTACGAGCAGTACTTC.

This chain connects TRBV27 to TRBJ2-1, with a tentative D call TRBD2 (5 bases). CDR3 length equals 15 residues. Per germline, CDR1 MNHEY and CDR2 SMNVEV (reference sequence). V lost 3 bases and J 6 bases, leaving 15 bases between the germline ends. In DNA, the CDR3 is TGTGCCAGCAGTTTTGGAGCGGTCTCCGTCAATGAGCAGTTCTTC. Translation: CASSFGAVSVNEQFF.

The chain carries TRBV6-6 and TRBJ2-5, with 7 bases matching TRBD1. Germline V gene lookup returns CDR1 MNHNY and CDR2 SVGAGI (reference sequence). The junction had 8 bases not matched to a gene; V was cut back by 8 bases and J by 2 bases. This CDR3 has 14 amino acids. Here the CDR3 reads CASRLGQKQETQYF. DNA for the CDR3: TGTGCCAGCCGATTGGGACAGAAACAAGAGACCCAGTACTTC.

The chain joins TRBV4-3 to TRBJ1-1; maybe TRBD1 (5 bases). Per the germline V gene, CDR1 is LGHNA and CDR2 is YSLEER. V shed 0 bases and J shed 3 bases, with 8 bases lying between them. The length of the CDR3 is 14 residues. The CDR3 here is CASSQDSRDTEAFF. Here the CDR3 DNA reads TGCGCCAGCAGCCAAGATTCCAGGGACACTGAAGCTTTCTTT.

The chain is built from TRBV7-8 and TRBJ2-3; D not certain. Between the trimmed V and J ends, which lost 1 base and 0 bases, there was a span of 5 bases. The CDR3 has 14 amino acids. Germline-derived CDR1 and CDR2 are SGHVS and FQNEAQ. This CDR3 reads CASSLGASTDTQYF. CDR3 coding DNA: TGTGCCAGCAGCTTAGGAGCTAGCACAGATACGCAGTATTTT.

This rearrangement joins TRBV2 to TRBJ2-2; 13 positions agree with TRBD2. The CDR3 spans 18 residues. V dropped 0 bases and J dropped 3; count of bases not matched to a gene: 4. Germline V gene lookup returns CDR1 SNHLY and CDR2 FYNNEI. CDR3 sequence reads: CASSEARLAGGYTGELFF. CDR3 nucleotides: TGTGCCAGCAGTGAAGCGCGACTAGCGGGAGGCTACACCGGGGAGCTGTTTTTT.

The rearrangement links TRBV30 to TRBJ1-3, with D perhaps TRBD1 (5 bases). V was shortened by 3 bases and J by 4 bases, with 16 bases between the two germline ends. The CDR3 length is 15 residues. The germline CDR1 and CDR2 sequences are GTSNPN and SVGIG (reference sequence). CDR3 sequence: CAWRHGRQSGNTIYF. The CDR3 nucleotides read TGTGCCTGGAGGCATGGTCGACAGAGCGGAAACACCATATATTTT. The whole variable domain, filled in from reference TRBV30 and TRBJ1-3, reads SQTIHQWPATLVQPVGSPLSLECTVEGTSNPNLYWYRQAAGRGLQLLFYSVGIGQISSEVPQNLSASRPQDRQFILSSKKLLLSDSGFYLCAWRHGRQSGNTIYFGEGSWLTVV.

In this sample, this clone turned up a few times. V gene TRBV13 combines with J gene TRBJ1-1, with D tentatively TRBD1 (6 bases). The CDR3 loop spans 13 amino acids. V shed 11 bases and J shed 1 base, with 14 bases lying between them. CDR1 is PRHDT, CDR2 FYEKMQ, per germline (reference sequence). The DNA of the CDR3 is TGTGCCTTCCGGGACACCCCGAACACTGAAGCTTTCTTT. Translation gives CAFRDTPNTEAFF.